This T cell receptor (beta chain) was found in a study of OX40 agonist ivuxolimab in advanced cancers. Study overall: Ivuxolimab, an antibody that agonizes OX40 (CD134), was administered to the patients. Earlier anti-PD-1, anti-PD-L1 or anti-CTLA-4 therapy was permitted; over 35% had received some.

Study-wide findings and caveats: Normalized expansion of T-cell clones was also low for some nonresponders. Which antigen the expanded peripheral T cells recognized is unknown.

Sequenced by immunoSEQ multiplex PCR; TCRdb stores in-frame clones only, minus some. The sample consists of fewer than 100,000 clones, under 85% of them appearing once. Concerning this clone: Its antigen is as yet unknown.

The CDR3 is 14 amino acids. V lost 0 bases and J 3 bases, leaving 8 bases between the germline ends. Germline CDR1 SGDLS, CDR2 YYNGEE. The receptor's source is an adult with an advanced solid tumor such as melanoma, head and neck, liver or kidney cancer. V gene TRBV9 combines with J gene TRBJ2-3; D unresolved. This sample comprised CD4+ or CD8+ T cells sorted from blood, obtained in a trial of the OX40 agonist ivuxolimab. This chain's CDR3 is CASSVGVETDTQYF. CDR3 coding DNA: TGTGCCAGCAGCGTAGGTGTAGAAACAGATACGCAGTATTTT.